The 20 T cell receptor beta chains listed next were all sequenced from one sample in a study of T cell responses to AZD1222 COVID-19 vaccine. Produced via immunoSEQ multiplex PCR; TCRdb's table is partial and in-frame only. The sample records about 160,000 clones, about 90% being singletons. The material sequenced was peripheral blood, taken on day 0 of MenACWY control vaccination. The receptors here all came from an adult in good health.

The chain links TRBV30 to TRBJ2-5; D gene unclear. The CDR3 consists of 15 residues. The germline gives CDR1 GTSNPN, CDR2 SVGIG (reference sequence). The V end lost 0 bases, the J end lost 5 bases, and 16 bases lay between the germline ends. This chain's CDR3 is CAWSVPTGTLETQYF. CDR3 nucleotide sequence: TGTGCCTGGAGTGTACCGACTGGAACTTTGGAGACCCAGTACTTC.

This clone appeared once. This chain links TRBV3-1 (or the pseudogene TRBV3-2) with TRBJ1-4; D not resolved. V was trimmed by 5 bases and J by 7 bases, leaving 11 bases between them. Germline CDR1 reads LGHDT; CDR2 reads YNNKEL (reference sequence). The CDR3 has 13 residues. DNA of the CDR3: TGTGCCAGCAGCTCCACCGGGCGTGAAAAACTGTTTTTT. It yields the protein CASSSTGREKLFF.

V usage is TRBV27 and J usage is TRBJ1-5; 7 nucleotides line up with TRBD1. The CDR3 length is 17 residues. V shed 0 bases and J 6 bases; nucleotides not matched to a gene: 11. From germline, CDR1 is MNHEY and CDR2 SMNVEV (reference sequence). The CDR3 bases are TGTGCCAGCAGTTTATCGAGGGTGCAGGGGGTGGGTCAGCCCCAGCATTTT. It codes for CASSLSRVQGVGQPQHF.

This sequence joins TRBV14 and TRBJ2-2; D is possibly TRBD2 (5 bases). The CDR3 sequence is 17 residues long. The V and J ends lost 4 bases and 1 base respectively, with 16 bases between them. CDR1 is SGHDN and CDR2 is FVKESK in the germline V gene. This CDR3 reads CASSLDLGNLNTGELFF. In DNA form, the CDR3 reads TGTGCCAGCAGCCTAGATCTCGGGAACTTGAACACCGGGGAGCTGTTTTTT.

This clone was seen just once. V gene TRBV10-3 combines with J gene TRBJ1-3; 11 nucleotides line up with TRBD1. This CDR3 contains 15 residues. Trimming at V came to 6 bases and at J to 2 bases, leaving 3 bases not matched to a gene. Germline-derived CDR1 and CDR2 are ENHRY and SYGVKD. Here the CDR3 DNA reads TGTGCCATCAGGCCGGGACAGGGGGCTGGAAACACCATATATTTT. Protein: CAIRPGQGAGNTIYF.

V is TRBV7-3 and J is TRBJ2-1, with 9 bases identical to TRBD2. Germline CDR1 is SGHTA and CDR2 is FQGTGA. V trimming: 1 base; J trimming: 2 bases; junction bases outside the gene matches: 18. The CDR3 spans 21 residues. CDR3 residues: CASSLRGLWREGLSPYNEQFF. The CDR3 DNA is TGTGCCAGCAGCTTAAGGGGGCTTTGGCGGGAGGGCCTTTCCCCCTACAATGAGCAGTTCTTC.

The rearrangement uses TRBV24-1 and TRBJ2-2; TRBD2 matches at 13 bases. Germline V gene data show CDR1 as KGHDR and CDR2 as SFDVKD. The CDR3 is 18 amino acids. Unmatched junction bases numbered 7, after V lost 3 bases and J lost 4 bases. The CDR3, as DNA: TGTGCCACCAGTGATACGAGGACTAGCGGGAGACCCACCGGGGAGCTGTTTTTT. This gives the protein CATSDTRTSGRPTGELFF.

This rearrangement joins TRBV7-9 to TRBJ1-2; D gene uncertain. CDR3 length equals 12 residues. Germline CDR1 and CDR2: SEHNR and FQNEAQ (reference sequence). The germline V and J ends were trimmed by 5 bases and 8 bases, with 12 bases remaining between them. For the CDR3, the DNA is TGTGCCAGCAGCCTGAATGTTGGAGGCTACACCTTC. Protein product: CASSLNVGGYTF.

The chain combines TRBV5-1 with TRBJ2-3; TRBD1 matches 9 bases. CDR1 and CDR2 (germline): SGHRS, YFSETQ. The CDR3 loop spans 15 amino acids. Trimming cost V 4 bases and J 6 bases; bases outside gene matches: 9. The CDR3 here is CASSQGTGRWDTQYF. The DNA for the CDR3 is TGCGCCAGCAGCCAAGGGACAGGGCGCTGGGATACGCAGTATTTT.

This clone was observed once. The chain is built from TRBV24-1 and TRBJ2-3; D may be TRBD2 (5 bases). Germline V gives CDR1 KGHDR, CDR2 SFDVKD. CDR3 size: 16 residues. Trimming pared 1 base from V and 1 base from J, leaving 11 bases between. The CDR3 loop reads CATSDFGLAGTDTQYF. In DNA, the CDR3 is TGTGCCACCAGTGATTTTGGACTTGCGGGCACAGATACGCAGTATTTT.

In this sample, this clone turned up once. The V and J genes are TRBV20-1 and TRBJ1-5; D gene uncertain. The germline V and J ends were trimmed by 3 bases and 0 bases, with 9 bases remaining between them. This CDR3 is built from 14 residues. Per the germline V gene, CDR1 is DFQATT and CDR2 is SNEGSKA (reference sequence). CDR3 sequence (DNA): TGCAGTGCTAGTTCAGCATATAGCAATCAGCCCCAGCATTTT. Protein sequence: CSASSAYSNQPQHF.

For this clone: The same CDR3 can be traced to other DNA sequences in this sample. The chain combines TRBV18 with TRBJ2-2; no firm D call. The CDR3 totals 12 residues. In germline, CDR1 is KGHSH, CDR2 LQKENI. The V end was cut by 2 bases, the J end by 6 bases, with 4 bases between. CDR3 nucleotides: TGTGCCAGCTCACCAGGGCCCGGGGAGCTGTTTTTT. The encoded protein is CASSPGPGELFF.

The CDR3 sequence: CASSLEYQPQHF. In nucleotides, the CDR3 is TGTGCCAGCAGTTTAGAGTACCAGCCCCAGCATTTT. V and J are TRBV12-3 or TRBV12-4 and TRBJ1-5, with D unclear. V shed 1 base and J shed 7 bases, with 5 bases lying between them. The CDR3 loop spans 12 amino acids.

The chain couples TRBV6-5 to TRBJ1-5; the D gene is possibly TRBD1 (5 bases). Germline-derived CDR1 and CDR2 are MNHEY and SVGAGI. V was cut by 2 bases and J by 4 bases, with 15 bases left in between. This CDR3 contains 16 residues. CDR3 amino acids: CASSYLIRQKNQPQHF. CDR3 sequence (DNA): TGTGCCAGCAGTTACCTTATTCGACAGAAGAATCAGCCCCAGCATTTT.

This chain links TRBV28 with TRBJ1-2, with D unclear. Per the germline V gene, CDR1 is MDHEN and CDR2 is SYDVKM. The CDR3 covers 14 residues. The V end lost 2 bases, the J end lost 5 bases, and 12 bases lay between the germline ends. CDR3 DNA: TGTGCCAGCAGTTTAGAAGCGGTACGGTATGGCTACACCTTC. Translated: CASSLEAVRYGYTF.

This clone was recorded once. The V and J genes are TRBV28 and TRBJ2-5, with D possibly matching TRBD2 (5 bases). The V gene lost 4 bases and the J gene lost 14 bases, with 17 bases spanning the gap. CDR3 length equals 12 residues. Germline CDR1 reads MDHEN; CDR2 reads SYDVKM. DNA of the CDR3: TGTGCCAGCAGTTCCGGACTGCCGTCGTCTTACTTC. This sequence encodes CASSSGLPSSYF.

The CDR3 bases are TGTGCCAGCAGTTCCCTGGTCGGCAGCTTTGGAAACACCATATATTTT. This codes for CASSSLVGSFGNTIYF. V is TRBV6-6 and J is TRBJ1-3, with D unclear. The CDR3 contains 16 residues. CDR1 MNHNY and CDR2 SVGAGI come from the germline V gene (reference sequence). Trimming took 4 bases from V and 3 from J, leaving 16 bases between them.

In its sample, this clone was seen once. This rearrangement joins TRBV18 to TRBJ2-7; 7 bases map to TRBD2. The germline gives CDR1 KGHSH, CDR2 LQKENI. The V gene end was trimmed by 1 base and the J gene end by 5 bases; junction bases not matched to a gene: 2. CDR3 length: 13 residues. The CDR3 bases are TGTGCCAGCTCACCACGACGGGAGGACGAGCAGTACTTC. Its translation is CASSPRREDEQYF.

The chain is built from TRBV27 and TRBJ1-1; D uncertain. Between the trimmed V and J ends, which lost 4 bases and 4 bases, there was a span of 10 bases. Looked up from germline, CDR1 is MNHEY and CDR2 is SMNVEV (reference sequence). The CDR3 sequence is 13 residues long. CDR3 nucleotides: TGTGCCAGCAGTTCCCGTGGGCCCACTGAAGCTTTCTTT. This encodes CASSSRGPTEAFF.

The V and J genes are TRBV30 and TRBJ1-6; D gene uncertain. Per germline, CDR1 GTSNPN and CDR2 SVGIG (reference sequence). Trimming removed 3 bases at V and 4 bases at J, with 7 bases between. This CDR3 is built from 13 residues. CDR3 sequence: CAWRFHYNSPLHF. CDR3 DNA sequence: TGTGCCTGGAGGTTCCATTATAATTCACCCCTCCACTTT.